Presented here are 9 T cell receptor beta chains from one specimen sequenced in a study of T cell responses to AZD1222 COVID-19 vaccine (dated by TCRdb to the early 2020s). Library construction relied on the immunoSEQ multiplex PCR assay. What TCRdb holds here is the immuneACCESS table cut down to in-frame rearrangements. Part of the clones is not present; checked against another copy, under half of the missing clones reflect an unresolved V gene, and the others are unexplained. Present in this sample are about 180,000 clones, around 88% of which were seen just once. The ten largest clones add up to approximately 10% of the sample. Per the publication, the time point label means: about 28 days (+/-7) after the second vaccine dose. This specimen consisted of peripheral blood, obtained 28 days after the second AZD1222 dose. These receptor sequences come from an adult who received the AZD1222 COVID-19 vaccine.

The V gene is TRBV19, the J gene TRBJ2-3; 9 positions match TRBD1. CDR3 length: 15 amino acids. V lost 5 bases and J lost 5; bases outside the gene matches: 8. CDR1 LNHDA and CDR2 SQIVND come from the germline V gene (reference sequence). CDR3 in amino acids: CASSLTGGAEDTQYF. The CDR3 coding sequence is TGTGCCAGTAGTTTAACAGGGGGCGCCGAAGATACGCAGTATTTT. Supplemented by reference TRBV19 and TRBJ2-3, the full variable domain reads DGGITQSPKYLFRKEGQNVTLSCEQNLNHDAMYWYRQDPGQGLRLIYYSQIVNDFQKGDIAEGYSVSREKKESFPLTVTSAQKNPTAFYLCASSLTGGAEDTQYFGPGTRLTVL.

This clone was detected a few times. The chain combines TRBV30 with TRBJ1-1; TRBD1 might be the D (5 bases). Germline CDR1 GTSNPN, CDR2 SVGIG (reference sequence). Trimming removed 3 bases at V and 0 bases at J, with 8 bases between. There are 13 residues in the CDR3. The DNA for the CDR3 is TGTGCCTGGAGGCAGGGCCTGAACACTGAAGCTTTCTTT. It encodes CAWRQGLNTEAFF.

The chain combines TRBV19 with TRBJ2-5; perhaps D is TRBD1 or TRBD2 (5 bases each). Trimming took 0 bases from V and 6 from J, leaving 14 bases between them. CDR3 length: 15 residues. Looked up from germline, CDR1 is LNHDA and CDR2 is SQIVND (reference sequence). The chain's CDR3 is CASSIDRGFWKTQYF. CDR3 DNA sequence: TGTGCCAGTAGTATAGATCGGGGCTTTTGGAAGACCCAGTACTTC.

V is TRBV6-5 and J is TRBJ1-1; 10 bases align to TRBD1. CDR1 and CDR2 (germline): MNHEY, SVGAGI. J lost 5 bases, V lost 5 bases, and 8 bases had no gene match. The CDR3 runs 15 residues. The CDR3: CASSTPTGGRTEAFF. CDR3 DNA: TGTGCCAGCAGTACACCGACAGGGGGCCGGACTGAAGCTTTCTTT.

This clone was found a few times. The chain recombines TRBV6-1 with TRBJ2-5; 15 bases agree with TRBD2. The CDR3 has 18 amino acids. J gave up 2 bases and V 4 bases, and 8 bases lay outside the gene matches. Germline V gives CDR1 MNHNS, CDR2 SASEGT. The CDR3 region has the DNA TGTGCCAGCAGTGGAAAGGGGACTAGCGGGGGGAGTCAAGAGACCCAGTACTTC. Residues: CASSGKGTSGGSQETQYF.

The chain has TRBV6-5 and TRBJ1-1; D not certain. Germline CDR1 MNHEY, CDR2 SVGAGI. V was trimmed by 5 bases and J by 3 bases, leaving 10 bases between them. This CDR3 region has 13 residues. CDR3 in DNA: TGTGCCAGCAGTCCACGGACCGACACTGAAGCTTTCTTT. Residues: CASSPRTDTEAFF.

The DNA of the CDR3 is TGTGCCAGCAGCCAAGTTGGGCACGGGACAGGGGAGCAGTACTTC. Translating it yields CASSQVGHGTGEQYF. The genes are TRBV14 and TRBJ2-7; 9 nucleotides match TRBD1. The junction had 8 bases not matched to a gene; V was cut back by 1 base and J by 7 bases. There are 15 residues in the CDR3. Germline assignment: CDR1 SGHDN and CDR2 FVKESK. The whole variable domain, filled in from reference TRBV14 and TRBJ2-7, reads EAGVTQFPSHSVIEKGQTVTLRCDPISGHDNLYWYRRVMGKEIKFLLHFVKESKQDESGMPNNRFLAERTGGTYSTLKVQPAELEDSGVYFCASSQVGHGTGEQYFGPGTRLTVT.

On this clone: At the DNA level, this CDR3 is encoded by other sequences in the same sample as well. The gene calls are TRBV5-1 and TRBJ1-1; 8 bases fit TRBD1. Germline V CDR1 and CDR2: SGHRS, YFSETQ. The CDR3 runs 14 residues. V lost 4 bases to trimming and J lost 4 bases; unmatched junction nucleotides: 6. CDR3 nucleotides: TGCGCCAGCAGCCCAGGACAGGGAGGCACTGAAGCTTTCTTT. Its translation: CASSPGQGGTEAFF.

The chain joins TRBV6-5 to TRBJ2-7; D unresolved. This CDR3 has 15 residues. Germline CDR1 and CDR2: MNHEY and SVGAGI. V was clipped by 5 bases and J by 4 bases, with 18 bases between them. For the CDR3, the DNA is TGTGCCAGCAGTCCTTCGCAACTACACCCATACGAGCAGTACTTC. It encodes CASSPSQLHPYEQYF.